Each of the 2 T cell receptor beta chains below was sequenced from the same sample in a study of early T cells in non-severe SARS-CoV-2 infection. Via MiXCR, TCRdb re-called the 5' RACE reads, giving one row per CDR3 protein. The data contain about 67,000 distinct CDR3 sequences, around 10% of them singletons. Sequencing used whole blood. These receptors were collected from an adult who was a healthcare worker with PCR-confirmed SARS-CoV-2 infection or an uninfected control (not recorded which).

The genes are TRBV3-1 and TRBJ2-7, with 9 bases identical to TRBD2. Trimming took 5 bases from V and 0 from J; bases not matched to a gene: 5. The CDR3 is 15 residues long. Germline CDR1 is LGHDT and CDR2 is YNNKEL (reference sequence). The CDR3 region is CASSMGLADSYEQYF. CDR3 DNA sequence: TGTGCCAGCAGCATGGGACTAGCTGACTCCTACGAGCAGTACTTC.

There are many counts of this clonotype. The rearrangement links TRBV9 to TRBJ1-6; 7 positions agree with TRBD1. Germline V lookup: CDR1 SGDLS, CDR2 YYNGEE. CDR3 length equals 12 residues. V was clipped by 6 bases and J by 8 bases; unmatched bases: 2. Here the CDR3 reads CASNRGDSPLHF. The CDR3 DNA sequence: TGTGCCAGCAACAGGGGTGATTCACCCCTCCACTTT.